These 20 T cell receptor beta chains came from one sample sequenced in a study of T cell responses to AZD1222 COVID-19 vaccine. Sequencing was performed with immunoSEQ multiplex PCR; in TCRdb, only in-frame clones are kept and a portion is missing. The sample consists of about 100,000 clones, roughly nine tenths of them appearing once. The sample here was peripheral blood, taken 28 days after the second AZD1222 dose. The receptors derive from an adult who received the AZD1222 COVID-19 vaccine.

This clone was detected only once. The chain links TRBV15 to TRBJ1-5, with D unresolved. Germline V gives CDR1 LNHNV, CDR2 YYDKDF (reference sequence). CDR3 length equals 14 residues. Trimming removed 0 bases at V and 6 bases at J, with 9 bases between. The CDR3, as DNA: TGTGCCACCAGCAGAGATCTTCGGTCTCAGCCCCAGCATTTT. Translated: CATSRDLRSQPQHF. Complete variable domain (other parts from reference TRBV15 and TRBJ1-5): DAMVIQNPRYQVTQFGKPVTLSCSQTLNHNVMYWYQQKSSQAPKLLFHYYDKDFNNEADTPDNFQSRRPNTSFCFLDIRSPGLGDTAMYLCATSRDLRSQPQHFGDGTRLSIL.

This clone occurred once. The chain uses TRBV15 and TRBJ1-2, with D unresolved. In germline, CDR1 is LNHNV, CDR2 YYDKDF (reference sequence). CDR3 length: 15 residues. V was shortened by 1 base and J by 4 bases, with 13 bases between the two germline ends. The CDR3 loop is CATSRAVDPPYGYTF. Here the CDR3 DNA reads TGTGCCACCAGCAGAGCGGTAGACCCCCCCTATGGCTACACCTTC.

This rearrangement joins TRBV7-2 to TRBJ1-3, with TRBD1 matching 7 bases. V was pared by 3 bases and J by 2 bases, with 1 base of the junction left unmatched. Germline CDR1 SGHTA, CDR2 FQGNSA. The CDR3 consists of 14 residues. Here the CDR3 DNA reads TGTGCCAGCAGCTTGCAGGGGGCTGGAAACACCATATATTTT. Translation: CASSLQGAGNTIYF.

This chain links TRBV24-1 with TRBJ1-2; perhaps TRBD1 as D (5 bases). Germline CDR1 reads KGHDR; CDR2 reads SFDVKD. Trimming removed 1 base at V and 8 bases at J, with 13 bases between. The CDR3 spans 14 residues. In DNA form, the CDR3 reads TGTGCCACCAGTGATTTAAAGGGGCCGCGAGGCTACACCTTC. It codes for CATSDLKGPRGYTF.

J is TRBJ1-3 and V is TRBV2, with unresolved D. CDR1 is SNHLY and CDR2 is FYNNEI in the germline V gene. This CDR3 comprises 16 residues. The ends were cut back, 1 base at V and 0 bases at J, with 10 bases in the middle. The DNA for the CDR3 is TGTGCCAGCAGTGAAGGTTCGGGCAGCTCTGGAAACACCATATATTTT. It encodes CASSEGSGSSGNTIYF.

This clone was observed a few times. The chain is built from TRBV4-1 and TRBJ1-4; 9 positions agree with TRBD1. Germline V gene sequence: CDR1 MGHRA, CDR2 YSYEKL. V was pared by 2 bases and J by 7 bases, with 5 bases of the junction left unmatched. This CDR3 is built from 15 residues. The CDR3 spells CASSQTGTGTEKLFF. The DNA for the CDR3 is TGCGCCAGCAGCCAAACCGGGACAGGGACTGAAAAACTGTTTTTT.

The chain has TRBV28 and TRBJ2-7; 9 bases match TRBD2. Germline V gene sequence: CDR1 MDHEN, CDR2 SYDVKM. Trimming removed 6 bases from V and 3 bases from J; junction bases left unmatched: 6. The CDR3 loop spans 14 amino acids. The DNA of the CDR3 is TGTGCCAGCAGGGCTAGCGGGGAGGGCTACGAGCAGTACTTC. This codes for CASRASGEGYEQYF.

This rearrangement joins TRBV24-1 to TRBJ1-1; D is ambiguous. Deletions cut 4 bases from V and 5 bases from J, with 10 bases between. The germline gives CDR1 KGHDR, CDR2 SFDVKD. The CDR3 has 13 amino acids. The CDR3 here is CATSDGSSTEAFF. The CDR3 DNA reads as TGTGCCACCAGTGACGGCAGCAGTACTGAAGCTTTCTTT.

This chain joins TRBV19 and TRBJ1-4; D unclear. The CDR3 extends over 14 amino acids. In germline, CDR1 is LNHDA, CDR2 SQIVND (reference sequence). Trimming removed 6 bases from V and 5 bases from J, with 13 bases in between. Here the CDR3 DNA reads TGTGCCAGTAGCCCGACATCATTCAATGAAAAACTGTTTTTT. Translating it yields CASSPTSFNEKLFF.

This chain uses TRBV13 with TRBJ2-7, with D maybe TRBD2 (5 bases). This CDR3 is built from 12 residues. Trimming removed 7 bases at V and 6 bases at J, with 13 bases between. Germline values: CDR1 PRHDT, CDR2 FYEKMQ (reference sequence). For the CDR3, the DNA is TGTGCCAGCACTGTTCATGGAGGCGAGCAGTACTTC. It translates to CASTVHGGEQYF.

This chain connects TRBV24-1 to TRBJ1-5; no definite D call. The germline V gene has CDR1 KGHDR and CDR2 SFDVKD. V lost 4 bases to trimming and J lost 0 bases, with 6 bases between them. The CDR3 is 14 amino acids. The CDR3 protein is CATSDLLSNQPQHF. The CDR3 DNA reads as TGTGCCACCAGTGACCTTCTTAGCAATCAGCCCCAGCATTTT.

The rearrangement uses TRBV7-9 and TRBJ2-1; D remains unclear. CDR1 is SEHNR, CDR2 FQNEAQ, per germline (reference sequence). This CDR3 is built from 13 residues. V was trimmed by 1 base and J by 6 bases, leaving 7 bases between them. The CDR3 here is CASSLELTNEQFF. The DNA for the CDR3 is TGTGCCAGCAGCTTAGAACTAACCAATGAGCAGTTCTTC.

This clone came up once. The chain combines TRBV7-9 with TRBJ2-7; TRBD2 matches 10 bases. CDR1 and CDR2 from the germline V gene are SEHNR and FQNEAQ (reference sequence). Trimming cost V 4 bases and J 0 bases; bases outside gene matches: 9. The CDR3 is 17 amino acids. As DNA, the CDR3 is TGTGCCAGCAGCTCGGGCCTAACTAGCGGGGCCTCCTACGAGCAGTACTTC. Its translation is CASSSGLTSGASYEQYF.

This clone appeared once. The chain is built from TRBV9 and TRBJ2-5; D is unresolved. Trimming shortened V by 0 bases and J by 1 base, and 7 bases separated the two germline ends. CDR3 size: 14 residues. Germline V gene lookup returns CDR1 SGDLS and CDR2 YYNGEE. The CDR3 sequence is CASSVDVTQETQYF. The DNA for the CDR3 is TGTGCCAGCAGCGTAGATGTGACCCAAGAGACCCAGTACTTC. The entire variable domain, with the rest obtained from reference TRBV9 and TRBJ2-5, is as follows: DSGVTQTPKHLITATGQRVTLRCSPRSGDLSVYWYQQSLDQGLQFLIQYYNGEERAKGNILERFSAQQFPDLHSELNLSSLELGDSALYFCASSVDVTQETQYFGPGTRLLVL.

This clone was counted once. The chain combines TRBV27 with TRBJ2-6; D gene ambiguous. Germline assignment: CDR1 MNHEY and CDR2 SMNVEV (reference sequence). The CDR3 runs 15 residues. Trimming removed 6 bases at V and 0 bases at J, with 9 bases between. CDR3 DNA: TGTGCCAGCAGCTCTTGGAGCTCTGGGGCCAACGTCCTGACTTTC. Protein: CASSSWSSGANVLTF.

This chain connects TRBV20-1 to TRBJ2-7; D remains unclear. This CDR3 spans 11 amino acids. Trimming stripped 3 bases from V and 13 bases from J, with 16 bases between. The V gene's germline CDR1 is DFQATT and CDR2 SNEGSKA (reference sequence). The CDR3, as DNA: TGCAGTGCTAGGAGAAGTGGCGACCTCTACTTC. This codes for CSARRSGDLYF.

For this clone: One end of the junction fails to match germline, which may point to a read error. This chain connects TRBV2 to TRBJ2-5; 8 nucleotides agree with TRBD1. The length of the CDR3 is 14 residues. Per the germline V gene, CDR1 is SNHLY and CDR2 is FYNNEI. For the CDR3, the DNA is TGTGCCAGCTGTGACGACAGGGGTCAAGAGACCCAGTACTTC. As protein: CASCDDRGQETQYF.

The chain has TRBV7-9 and TRBJ2-5; the D gene is possibly TRBD2 (6 bases). This CDR3 has 14 amino acids. Per the germline V gene, CDR1 is SEHNR and CDR2 is FQNEAQ (reference sequence). Deletions cut 4 bases from V and 2 bases from J, with 11 bases between. The CDR3 DNA reads TGTGCCAGCAGCTCAGGGACTCTTCAAGAGACCCAGTACTTC. As protein: CASSSGTLQETQYF.

The chain links TRBV7-8 to TRBJ1-1; no clear D gene. V gave up 4 bases and J gave up 4 bases, with 13 bases separating them. This CDR3 has 14 residues. Germline V gives CDR1 SGHVS, CDR2 FQNEAQ. Here the CDR3 DNA reads TGTGCCAGCAGCTCCTCACGCGGGGTCACTGAAGCTTTCTTT. Its protein product is CASSSSRGVTEAFF.

The rearrangement links TRBV7-6 to TRBJ2-7; either TRBD1 or TRBD2 may fit D (5 bases each). The CDR3 totals 14 residues. Germline V CDR1 and CDR2: SGHVS, FNYEAQ. Trimming shortened V by 1 base and J by 3 bases, and 10 bases separated the two germline ends. CDR3 nucleotides: TGTGCCAGCAGCTTAGATGCAGGGAGCTACGAGCAGTACTTC. Encoded protein: CASSLDAGSYEQYF.